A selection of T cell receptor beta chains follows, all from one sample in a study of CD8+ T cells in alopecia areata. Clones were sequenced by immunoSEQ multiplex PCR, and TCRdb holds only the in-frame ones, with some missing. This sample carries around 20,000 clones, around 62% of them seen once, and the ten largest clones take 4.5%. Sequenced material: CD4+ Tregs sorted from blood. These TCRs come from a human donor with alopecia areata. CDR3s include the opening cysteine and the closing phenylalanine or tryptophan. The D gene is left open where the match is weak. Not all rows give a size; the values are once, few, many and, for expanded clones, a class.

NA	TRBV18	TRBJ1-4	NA	CASSPPNVLGQSNEKLFF	TGTGCCAGCTCACCACCTAACGTTCTCGGACAGAGTAATGAAAAACTGTTTTTT
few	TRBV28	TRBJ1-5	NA	CASSLPQGYQPQHF	TGTGCCAGCAGTTTGCCCCAGGGGTATCAGCCCCAGCATTTT
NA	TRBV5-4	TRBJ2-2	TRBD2	CASSLPAGGELFF	TGTGCCAGCAGCTTGCCAGCGGGAGGGGAGCTGTTTTTT
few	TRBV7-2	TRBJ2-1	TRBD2	CASSLESSGYNEQFF	TGTGCCAGCAGCTTAGAGTCTAGCGGCTACAATGAGCAGTTCTTC
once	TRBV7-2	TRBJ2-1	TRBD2	CASTIRRASGLAEQFF	TGTGCCAGCACCATTAGGCGGGCTAGCGGGTTGGCTGAGCAGTTCTTC
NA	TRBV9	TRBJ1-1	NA	CASSVGDSGYTEAFF	TGTGCCAGCAGCGTAGGAGACAGCGGGTACACTGAAGCTTTCTTT
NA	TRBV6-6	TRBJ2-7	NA	CAIGQSYEQYF	TGTGCCATCGGACAGTCCTACGAGCAGTACTTC
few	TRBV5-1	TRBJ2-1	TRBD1	CASRRDRETYNEQFF	TGCGCCAGCAGAAGGGACAGGGAGACCTACAATGAGCAGTTCTTC
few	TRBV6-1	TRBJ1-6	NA	CASSESQDSPLHF	TGTGCCAGCAGTGAATCACAGGATTCACCCCTCCACTTT
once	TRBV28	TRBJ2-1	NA	CASSFVPYNEQFF	TGTGCCAGCAGTTTTGTACCTTACAATGAGCAGTTCTTC
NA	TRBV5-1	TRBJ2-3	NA	CASSFAPLRLAGDTQYF	TGCGCCAGCAGCTTTGCCCCTTTAAGGCTAGCCGGAGATACGCAGTATTTT
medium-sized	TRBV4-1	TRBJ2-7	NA	CASSQADGPQYF	TGCGCCAGCAGCCAAGCGGACGGACCACAGTACTTC
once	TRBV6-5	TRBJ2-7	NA	CAAHYEQYF	TGTGCCGCACACTACGAGCAGTACTTC
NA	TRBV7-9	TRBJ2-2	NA	CASSPLGVGAGELFF	TGTGCCAGCAGCCCCCTGGGGGTCGGGGCCGGGGAGCTGTTTTTT
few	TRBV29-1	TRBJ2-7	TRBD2	CSVNLAGGSSYEQYF	TGCAGCGTTAATCTAGCGGGGGGGAGCTCCTACGAGCAGTACTTC
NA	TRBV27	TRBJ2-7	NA	CASRIRDISYEQYF	TGTGCCAGCAGGATCCGGGACATCTCCTACGAGCAGTACTTC
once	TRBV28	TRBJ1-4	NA	CASRPRATNEKLFF	TGTGCCAGCAGGCCGCGGGCAACTAATGAAAAACTGTTTTTT
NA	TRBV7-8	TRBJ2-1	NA	CASGDLKQFF	TGTGCCAGCGGGGATCTGAAGCAGTTCTTC
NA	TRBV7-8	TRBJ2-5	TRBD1	CASSPGTGRKTQYF	TGTGCCAGCAGCCCCGGGACAGGGAGGAAGACCCAGTACTTC
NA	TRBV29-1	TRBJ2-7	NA	CSVELYEQYF	TGCAGCGTTGAATTGTACGAGCAGTACTTC
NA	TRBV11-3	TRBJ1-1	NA	CASSLRRNTEAFF	TGTGCCAGCAGCTTAAGGCGGAACACTGAAGCTTTCTTT
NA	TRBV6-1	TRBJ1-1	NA	CASTPMSLNTEAFF	TGTGCCAGCACCCCCATGAGCCTGAACACTGAAGCTTTCTTT
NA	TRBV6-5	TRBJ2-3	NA	CASSYRGTTTDTQYF	TGTGCCAGCAGTTACCGGGGGACCACCACAGATACGCAGTATTTT
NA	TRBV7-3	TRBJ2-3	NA	CASSLTGDTQYF	TGTGCCAGCAGCTTAACTGGGGATACGCAGTATTTT
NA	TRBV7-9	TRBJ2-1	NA	CASSFADNYNEQFF	TGTGCCAGCAGCTTCGCGGACAACTACAATGAGCAGTTCTTC
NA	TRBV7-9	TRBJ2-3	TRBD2	CASNQRSGRAADTQYF	TGTGCCAGCAATCAGAGAAGCGGGAGGGCCGCCGATACGCAGTATTTT
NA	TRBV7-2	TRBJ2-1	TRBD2	CASSTYRGGAVNEQFF	TGTGCCAGCAGCACTTATCGCGGGGGGGCGGTGAATGAGCAGTTCTTC
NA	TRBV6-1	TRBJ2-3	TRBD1	CASRHRGTDTQYF	TGTGCCAGCAGGCACAGGGGAACAGATACGCAGTATTTT
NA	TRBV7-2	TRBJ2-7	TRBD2	CASSLGGLAGYEQYF	TGTGCCAGCAGCTTAGGCGGTCTAGCGGGGTACGAGCAGTACTTC
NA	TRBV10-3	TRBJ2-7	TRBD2	CAISVAGGSGGREQYF	TGTGCCATCAGTGTGGCGGGGGGTAGCGGGGGCCGCGAGCAGTACTTC
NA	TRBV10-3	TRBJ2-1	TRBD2	CAISESPGTSGNNEQFF	TGTGCCATCAGTGAGTCACCCGGGACTAGCGGTAACAATGAGCAGTTCTTC
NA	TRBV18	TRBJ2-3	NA	CASSRSTDTQYF	TGTGCCAGCTCACGATCCACAGATACGCAGTATTTT
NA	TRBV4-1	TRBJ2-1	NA	CASSQLGLGKNEQFF	TGCGCCAGCAGCCAGTTGGGTTTAGGGAAGAATGAGCAGTTCTTC
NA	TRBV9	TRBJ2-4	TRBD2	CASSPSGGSIQYF	TGTGCCAGCAGCCCCTCGGGGGGAAGCATTCAGTACTTC
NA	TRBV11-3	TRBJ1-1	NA	CASSPIQGTEAFF	TGTGCCAGCAGCCCAATTCAAGGCACTGAAGCTTTCTTT